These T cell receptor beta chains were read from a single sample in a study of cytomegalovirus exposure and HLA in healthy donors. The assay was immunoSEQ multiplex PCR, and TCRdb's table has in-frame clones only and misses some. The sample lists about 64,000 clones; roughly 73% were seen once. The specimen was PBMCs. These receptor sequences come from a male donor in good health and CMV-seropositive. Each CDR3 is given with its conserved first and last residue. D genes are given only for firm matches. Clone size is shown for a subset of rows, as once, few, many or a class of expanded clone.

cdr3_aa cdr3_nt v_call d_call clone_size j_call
CASSPTSRHTEAFF TGCGCCAGCAGCCCAACATCCAGACACACCGAAGCTTTCTTT TRBV4-3 NA few TRBJ1-1
CSVEARRLNTEAFF TGCAGCGTTGAAGCCAGGAGGCTGAACACTGAAGCTTTCTTT TRBV29-1 NA NA TRBJ1-1
CASSPSGLARNEQFF TGTGCCAGCAGCCCCTCCGGACTAGCGAGGAATGAGCAGTTCTTC TRBV7-3 TRBD2 NA TRBJ2-1
CASSEPGRGVFGYTF TGCGCCAGCAGTGAACCGGGCAGGGGGGTTTTCGGCTACACCTTC TRBV10-2 TRBD1 once TRBJ1-2
CASAHGAGAYEQYF TGTGCCAGCGCGCACGGCGCAGGCGCCTACGAGCAGTACTTC TRBV19 NA NA TRBJ2-7
CASSPTETYEQYF TGTGCCAGCAGCCCGACAGAAACCTACGAGCAGTACTTC TRBV27 NA NA TRBJ2-7
CASSRPGTGDTEAFF TGTGCCAGCAGTCGGCCCGGGACAGGGGACACTGAAGCTTTCTTT TRBV28 TRBD1 NA TRBJ1-1
CASSQALNYGYTF TGCGCCAGCAGCCAGGCCCTTAACTATGGCTACACCTTC TRBV4-1 NA NA TRBJ1-2
CASSPTTGGNNQPQHF TGTGCCAGCTCACCTACGACAGGGGGCAATAATCAGCCCCAGCATTTT TRBV18 TRBD1 NA TRBJ1-5
CASSEQASTDTQYF TGTGCCAGCAGTGAACAGGCTAGCACAGATACGCAGTATTTT TRBV6-4 NA NA TRBJ2-3
CASSVAEGMLDEQFF TGTGCCAGCAGCGTAGCCGAGGGAATGTTGGATGAGCAGTTCTTC TRBV9 NA NA TRBJ2-1
CASSLGLGIPPQETQYF TGTGCCAGCAGCTTAGGCTTGGGCATCCCTCCACAAGAGACCCAGTACTTC TRBV7-2 NA NA TRBJ2-5
CATSRGSGGLIRFNEQFF TGTGCCACCAGCAGAGGTTCGGGGGGCCTAATCCGCTTCAATGAGCAGTTCTTC TRBV15 NA NA TRBJ2-1
CASSEEGGVTIYEQYF TGCGCCAGCAGCGAAGAAGGGGGGGTGACTATCTACGAGCAGTACTTC TRBV4-3 NA NA TRBJ2-7
CASSELASRIQETQYF TGCGCCAGCAGTGAGCTCGCCTCGCGAATCCAAGAGACCCAGTACTTC TRBV10-2 NA NA TRBJ2-5
CASSSLAGDVDTQYF TGTGCCAGCAGCTCACTAGCGGGGGACGTAGATACGCAGTATTTT TRBV6-1 TRBD2 NA TRBJ2-3
CSVEYFGTGRQEQYF TGCAGCGTTGAATATTTCGGGACAGGTAGGCAAGAGCAGTACTTC TRBV29-1 TRBD1 NA TRBJ2-7
CARSLAMAEASGQPQHF TGTGCCAGAAGCTTGGCGATGGCAGAGGCTTCGGGTCAGCCCCAGCATTTT TRBV5-3 NA NA TRBJ1-5
CAWSDGLRGGAYNEQFF TGTGCCTGGAGCGACGGGTTGCGGGGGGGAGCCTACAATGAGCAGTTCTTC TRBV30 TRBD2 NA TRBJ2-1
CASSPSTDSNQPQHF TGTGCCAGCAGCCCCTCGACAGATAGCAATCAGCCCCAGCATTTT TRBV4-2 NA NA TRBJ1-5
CASSDGRSTDTQYF TGTGCCAGCAGTGATGGCAGAAGCACAGATACGCAGTATTTT TRBV2 NA NA TRBJ2-3
CASSYLAGVQETQYF TGTGCCAGCAGTTACTTGGCGGGGGTACAAGAGACCCAGTACTTC TRBV6-5 TRBD2 NA TRBJ2-5
CASSALQGLGGYTF TGTGCCAGCAGCGCCTTACAGGGTCTTGGGGGCTACACCTTC TRBV11-2 NA few TRBJ1-2
CAGTRTGNTEAFF TGTGCTGGTACTCGGACAGGGAACACTGAAGCTTTCTTT TRBV12-5 TRBD1 NA TRBJ1-1
CASTPTSGGSFDGETQYF TGTGCCAGCACTCCGACTAGCGGGGGATCATTTGACGGAGAGACCCAGTACTTC TRBV2 TRBD2 NA TRBJ2-5
CASSLREGSGTDTQYF TGTGCCAGCAGCCTACGGGAAGGTAGCGGCACAGATACGCAGTATTTT TRBV7-2 NA NA TRBJ2-3
CATSRDSVGELFF TGTGCCACCAGCAGAGATTCGGTCGGGGAGCTGTTTTTT TRBV15 NA NA TRBJ2-2
CASSGLAGGQETQYF TGTGCCAGCAGCGGACTAGCGGGGGGGCAAGAGACCCAGTACTTC TRBV6-1 TRBD2 NA TRBJ2-5
CASYPGLAGELQETQYF TGCGCCAGCTATCCGGGACTAGCGGGGGAGTTGCAAGAGACCCAGTACTTC TRBV10-2 TRBD2 NA TRBJ2-5
CAIRQGEHQPQHF TGTGCCATAAGACAGGGCGAACATCAGCCCCAGCATTTT TRBV10-3 TRBD1 NA TRBJ1-5
CASSRAGQGQETQYF TGTGCCAGCTCACGAGCGGGACAGGGCCAAGAGACCCAGTACTTC TRBV18 TRBD1 NA TRBJ2-5
CASNESPDTQYF TGTGCCAGTAATGAGTCGCCAGATACGCAGTATTTT TRBV19 NA NA TRBJ2-3